Following are 13 T cell receptor beta chains from one sample sequenced in a study of T cell responses to AZD1222 COVID-19 vaccine. Sequenced by immunoSEQ multiplex PCR; TCRdb stores in-frame clones only, minus some. The data contain about 110,000 clones, 85% to 90% of them singletons. The sample was peripheral blood, taken on day 0 of AZD1222 vaccination. The receptors shown here come from an adult in good health.

The V call is TRBV15, the J call TRBJ1-2; D unclear. Trimming removed 1 base from V and 8 bases from J, with 20 bases in between. The CDR3 has 16 residues. Germline loops: CDR1 LNHNV, CDR2 YYDKDF (reference sequence). CDR3 DNA sequence: TGTGCCACCAGCAGAGCCAGTTCACTCAAGGCGAGGGGCTACACCTTC. Translating gives CATSRASSLKARGYTF.

The chain uses TRBV20-1 and TRBJ1-3; D unresolved. Trimming shortened V by 3 bases and J by 3 bases, and 12 bases separated the two germline ends. CDR1 DFQATT and CDR2 SNEGSKA come from the germline V gene (reference sequence). CDR3 length equals 14 residues. The CDR3 DNA reads as TGCAGTGCTAGTATTGGCGCGATTGGAAACACCATATATTTT. This translates into CSASIGAIGNTIYF.

This clone was counted a single time. V is TRBV9 and J is TRBJ1-3; weak D call: TRBD1 (6 bases). Trimming pared 4 bases from V and 4 bases from J, leaving 21 bases between. Germline V lookup: CDR1 SGDLS, CDR2 YYNGEE. CDR3 length: 17 residues. As DNA, the CDR3 is TGTGCCAGCAGCCCCATCGGCGTGGGGGCGGGAGGAAACACCATATATTTT. Amino acids: CASSPIGVGAGGNTIYF.

This clone has a single count. One junction end does not reproduce the germline sequence, and a read error may be involved. V usage is TRBV13 and J usage is TRBJ2-1; 12 bases fit TRBD2. The CDR3 runs to 13 residues. Germline V gene lookup returns CDR1 PRHDT and CDR2 FYEKMQ (reference sequence). CDR3 DNA sequence: TGTGCCAGCAGCTTCGGGACTAGCGGGTCAGTCGTCTTC. Protein: CASSFGTSGSVVF. Filled out from reference TRBV13 and TRBJ2-1, the complete variable domain reads AAGVIQSPRHLIKEKRETATLKCYPIPRHDTVYWYQQGPGQDPQFLISFYEKMQSDKGSIPDRFSAQQFSDYHSELNMSSLELGDSALYFCASSFGTSGSVVFGPGTRLTVL.

The gene calls are TRBV7-9 and TRBJ2-3; 8 bases are a match to TRBD2. The CDR3 extends over 17 amino acids. CDR1 and CDR2 from the germline V gene are SEHNR and FQNEAQ (reference sequence). V lost 5 bases and J lost 3; bases outside the gene matches: 13. The CDR3: CASSPYRGGDLTDTQYF. In DNA, the CDR3 is TGTGCCAGCAGCCCCTATCGGGGGGGGGATTTAACAGATACGCAGTATTTT.

This chain links TRBV15 with TRBJ2-7; D may correspond to TRBD1 or TRBD2 (6 bases each). This CDR3 has 13 residues. V was trimmed by 4 bases and J by 9 bases, leaving 16 bases between them. Germline assignment: CDR1 LNHNV and CDR2 YYDKDF (reference sequence). In DNA, the CDR3 is TGTGCCACCAGCAAAGAGGGGGGACTGGGGCAGTACTTC. Residues: CATSKEGGLGQYF.

The chain employs TRBV5-1 and TRBJ2-1, with 7 bases that match TRBD2. Germline V gene lookup returns CDR1 SGHRS and CDR2 YFSETQ. The CDR3 runs to 16 residues. After removal of 4 bases from V and 5 bases from J, the junction contained 12 bases not matched to a gene. CDR3 in DNA: TGCGCCAGCAGCCAAGGACTTAGCGGGCACAACAATGAGCAGTTCTTC. Translation: CASSQGLSGHNNEQFF.

The chain couples TRBV3-1 (or the pseudogene TRBV3-2) to TRBJ1-4, with D unresolved. Trimming removed 4 bases from V and 8 bases from J, with 14 bases in between. The CDR3 extends over 14 amino acids. CDR1 and CDR2 from the germline V gene are LGHDT and YNNKEL (reference sequence). The CDR3 DNA sequence: TGTGCCAGCAGCCTCGGGAACCGCGGAGAAAAACTGTTTTTT. This codes for CASSLGNRGEKLFF.

The chain combines TRBV15 with TRBJ1-1, with D tentatively TRBD1 (6 bases). The V and J ends lost 5 bases and 6 bases respectively, with 19 bases between them. CDR3 length equals 15 residues. Germline lookup yields CDR1 LNHNV and CDR2 YYDKDF (reference sequence). The CDR3, as DNA: TGTGCCACCAGCCCCGTTACAGGGCTTTGGGCTGAAGCTTTCTTT. This gives the protein CATSPVTGLWAEAFF.

V usage is TRBV18 and J usage is TRBJ2-1; D gene uncertain. There are 14 residues in the CDR3. Germline assignment: CDR1 KGHSH and CDR2 LQKENI. V shed 5 bases and J shed 5 bases, with 13 bases lying between them. The CDR3 reads CASSRNIPNNEQFF. The CDR3 DNA reads as TGTGCCAGCTCAAGGAACATACCCAACAATGAGCAGTTCTTC.

The chain recombines TRBV5-1 with TRBJ2-7; D may be TRBD1 (6 bases). This CDR3 is 13 amino acids long. CDR1 and CDR2 (germline): SGHRS, YFSETQ. Trimming cost V 6 bases and J 1 base, with 11 bases left between them. CDR3 in amino acids: CASTEGVSYEQYF. CDR3 nucleotides: TGCGCCAGCACCGAGGGGGTGTCCTACGAGCAGTACTTC. Full variable domain (missing parts from reference TRBV5-1 and TRBJ2-7): KAGVTQTPRYLIKTRGQQVTLSCSPISGHRSVSWYQQTPGQGLQFLFEYFSETQRNKGNFPGRFSGRQFSNSRSEMNVSTLELGDSALYLCASTEGVSYEQYFGPGTRLTVT.

V and J are TRBV7-9 and TRBJ2-7, with 8 bases identical to TRBD1. Germline-derived CDR1 and CDR2 are SEHNR and FQNEAQ (reference sequence). V lost 1 base to trimming and J lost 6 bases; unmatched junction nucleotides: 2. The CDR3 is 13 residues long. In nucleotides, the CDR3 is TGTGCCAGCAGCTTAGTACAGGGGGGCGAGCAGTACTTC. Its protein is CASSLVQGGEQYF.

This clone was counted only a few times. V usage is TRBV19 and J usage is TRBJ1-2; unclear D gene. V dropped 3 bases and J dropped 4 bases, with 9 bases sitting between them. Looked up from germline, CDR1 is LNHDA and CDR2 is SQIVND (reference sequence). This CDR3 region has 13 residues. The CDR3 loop is CASSIIGPYGYTF. CDR3 sequence (DNA): TGTGCCAGTAGTATTATTGGCCCCTATGGCTACACCTTC. Combining the CDR3 with reference TRBV19 and TRBJ1-2 gives the whole variable domain DGGITQSPKYLFRKEGQNVTLSCEQNLNHDAMYWYRQDPGQGLRLIYYSQIVNDFQKGDIAEGYSVSREKKESFPLTVTSAQKNPTAFYLCASSIIGPYGYTFGSGTRLTVV.